This T cell receptor (beta chain) derives from a study of T cell changes during pregnancy in multiple sclerosis. TCRdb's table, derived via immunoSEQ multiplex PCR, lists solely in-frame clones and lacks some. The table shows 100,000 or so clones, with 90% to 95% occurring only once. The sample consisted of peripheral blood, taken in the first trimester of pregnancy. The sequence derives from a female donor with multiple sclerosis, enrolled in a pregnancy study.

In DNA form, the CDR3 reads TGTGCCAGCAGTGACTCAAAGCGGGGGGGATCCTACAATGAGCAGTTCTTC. Protein sequence: CASSDSKRGGSYNEQFF. This chain joins TRBV6-4 and TRBJ2-1; TRBD2 matches at 10 bases. This CDR3 contains 17 residues. With V trimmed by 0 bases and J by 1 base, 3 bases remained unmatched. Germline V gene sequence: CDR1 MRHNA, CDR2 SNTAGT.